This entry lists 31 T cell receptor beta chains sequenced from one sample in a study of T cells in Graves' hyperthyroidism and ophthalmopathy (dated by TCRdb to about 2019). The library was prepared using multiplex PCR. TCRdb names Illumina HiSeq 2000 as the instrument used. Amplification of TCR beta CDR3 regions was carried out from RNA transcripts. The first round of RT-PCR for the TCR CDR3 was performed with the HTBI primer set and the Qiagen OneStep RT-PCR kit. In TCRdb, the public reads were trimmed at Q25 with fastp and aligned with MiXCR, with productive beta chains retained. Rows matching on CDR3 protein sequence are summarized as one entry with the most common DNA and genes. A total of 300,000 to 450,000 distinct CDR3 sequences appear in this sample, 15% to 20% of them only once. The top ten hold about a sixth of the sample. The sequenced material came from blood. These receptor sequences come from a woman aged 40 to 50 with Graves' ophthalmopathy.

This clonotype was seen many times. The chain couples TRBV20-1 to TRBJ2-2; a weak D match, TRBD2 (6 bases). Deletions cut 5 bases from V and 6 bases from J, with 13 bases between. Germline V lookup: CDR1 DFQATT, CDR2 SNEGSKA (reference sequence). The CDR3 is 13 amino acids. The CDR3 DNA reads as TGCAGTGCTCCGGCGACTAGTTCCGGGGAGCTGTTTTTT. Its translation: CSAPATSSGELFF.

Many counts were recorded for this clonotype. The V and J genes are TRBV12-3 or TRBV12-4 and TRBJ1-1; 11 bases line up with TRBD1. With 6 bases clipped from V and 1 base from J, the junction kept 10 bases outside the gene matches. The CDR3 runs to 17 residues. The CDR3 nucleotides read TGTGCCAGCAGCCGAAGGACAGGGGGCAACAAGAACACTGAAGCTTTCTTT. This encodes CASSRRTGGNKNTEAFF.

This clonotype was observed at least ten times. This CDR3 is CSVRGLNQPQHF. CDR3 DNA sequence: TGCAGTGTTCGGGGGCTGAATCAGCCCCAGCATTTT. The chain recombines TRBV20-1 with TRBJ1-5; tentative D call: TRBD1 (6 bases). The ends were cut back, 7 bases at V and 4 bases at J, with 11 bases in the middle. The germline CDR1 and CDR2 sequences are DFQATT and SNEGSKA (reference sequence). The CDR3 extends over 12 amino acids.

The chain links TRBV4-2 to TRBJ1-2; TRBD1 agrees at 12 bases. Germline V gene lookup returns CDR1 LGHNA and CDR2 YNFKEQ. CDR3 length: 15 amino acids. V shed 1 base, J shed 8 bases, and the junction held 5 bases outside the gene matches. CDR3 residues: CASSQGGTGGQGYTF. The CDR3, as DNA: TGTGCCAGCAGCCAAGGAGGGACAGGGGGCCAAGGCTACACCTTC.

About this clonotype: One base away lies a much larger clone, so this may be a sequencing read error. This chain links TRBV19 with TRBJ2-7, with 9 bases that match TRBD1. Germline loops: CDR1 LNHDA, CDR2 SQIVND (reference sequence). Trimming at V came to 10 bases and at J to 5 bases, leaving 15 bases not matched to a gene. This CDR3 comprises 15 residues. CDR3 sequence reads: CATRTGTGITDEQYF. The CDR3 region has the DNA TGTGCCACACGAACCGGGACAGGGATAACCGACGAGCAGTACTTC.

This clonotype appeared many times. The chain joins TRBV11-2 to TRBJ2-5; D may be TRBD2 (6 bases). Germline V CDR1 and CDR2: SGHAT, FQNNGV. V dropped 0 bases and J dropped 5 bases, with 16 bases sitting between them. CDR3 length: 16 residues. In DNA form, the CDR3 reads TGTGCCAGCAGCTTAGATCTAGCCGGAGGGCAGGAGACCCAGTACTTC. It specifies CASSLDLAGGQETQYF.

This clonotype was recorded many times. CDR3 loop: CASSPPYRGSVQYF. DNA for the CDR3: TGTGCCAGCAGTCCCCCGTACAGGGGGAGTGTGCAGTACTTC. The rearrangement joins TRBV6-1 to TRBJ2-7; 8 nucleotides match TRBD1. V trimming: 5 bases; J trimming: 9 bases; junction bases outside the gene matches: 12. Germline loops: CDR1 MNHNS, CDR2 SASEGT. The CDR3 sequence is 14 residues long.

There are many counts of this clonotype. V gene TRBV30 combines with J gene TRBJ2-5; no clear D gene. The length of the CDR3 is 13 residues. Trimming stripped 0 bases from V and 2 bases from J, with 7 bases between. The germline V gene encodes CDR1 GTSNPN and CDR2 SVGIG (reference sequence). DNA for the CDR3: TGTGCCTGGAGTGTACTTCGACAAGAGACCCAGTACTTC. Translated, it gives CAWSVLRQETQYF.

This clonotype was seen at least ten times. V and J are TRBV6-2 or TRBV6-3 and TRBJ2-7; D gene unclear. V lost 7 bases and J 4 bases, leaving 23 bases between the germline ends. Germline CDR1 reads MNHEY; CDR2 reads SVGEGT. The CDR3 is made up of 16 amino acids. Here the CDR3 DNA reads TGTGCCAGCAATCCAAGGTCCCCCAGACCATCTTACGAGCAGTACTTC. It encodes CASNPRSPRPSYEQYF.

In its sample, this clonotype was seen many times. The rearrangement links TRBV7-9 to TRBJ2-7, with TRBD2 matching over 7 bases. This CDR3 comprises 15 residues. The V gene's germline CDR1 is SEHNR and CDR2 FQNEAQ (reference sequence). The V gene end was trimmed by 3 bases and the J gene end by 7 bases; junction bases not matched to a gene: 12. The CDR3 sequence is CASSLVGGRRGEQYF. The DNA for the CDR3 is TGTGCCAGCAGCTTGGTGGGCGGGAGAAGGGGTGAGCAGTACTTC. The full variable domain, its missing parts supplied by reference TRBV7-9 and TRBJ2-7, is DTGVSQNPRHKITKRGQNVTFRCDPISEHNRLYWYRQTLGQGPEFLTYFQNEAQLEKSRLLSDRFSAERPKGSFSTLEIQRTEQGDSAMYLCASSLVGGRRGEQYFGPGTRLTVT.

The CDR3 DNA sequence: TGTGCCAGTAACACAGCAGGGGGAGTTTTTCAGCCCCAGCATTTT. The encoded protein is CASNTAGGVFQPQHF. This chain links TRBV19 with TRBJ1-5; TRBD1 agrees at 7 bases. The J segment lost 6 bases and the V segment lost 7 bases, leaving 12 bases of the junction unmatched. The CDR3 runs 15 residues. Germline loops: CDR1 LNHDA, CDR2 SQIVND (reference sequence). Drawing the rest from reference TRBV19 and TRBJ1-5, the complete variable domain is DGGITQSPKYLFRKEGQNVTLSCEQNLNHDAMYWYRQDPGQGLRLIYYSQIVNDFQKGDIAEGYSVSREKKESFPLTVTSAQKNPTAFYLCASNTAGGVFQPQHFGDGTRLSIL.

There are many counts of this clonotype. The chain is built from TRBV28 and TRBJ1-1; TRBD1 matches at 10 bases. Germline-derived CDR1 and CDR2 are MDHEN and SYDVKM. J lost 11 bases, V lost 10 bases, and 13 bases had no gene match. The length of the CDR3 is 13 residues. Here the CDR3 DNA reads TGTGCCACCTTCCTAGGGACAGGGGTTTCGGCTTTCTTT. As protein: CATFLGTGVSAFF.

To note about this clonotype: This may arise from a read error, as a much more abundant clone is one base away. J is TRBJ2-7 and V is TRBV28, with 7 bases identical to TRBD2. Germline V gene lookup returns CDR1 MDHEN and CDR2 SYDVKM. The CDR3 spans 14 residues. V shed 7 bases and J 4 bases; nucleotides not matched to a gene: 10. CDR3 sequence reads: CASNHGRAWYEQYF. CDR3 sequence (DNA): TGTGCCAGCAATCATGGGAGGGCCTGGTACGAGCAGTACTTC.

The chain joins TRBV28 to TRBJ2-7; unclear D gene. The DNA end is a closer match to TRBJ2-1, so the J assignment may be wrong. The CDR3 is 12 amino acids. Germline V gene lookup returns CDR1 MDHEN and CDR2 SYDVKM. The CDR3 DNA follows: TGTGCCAGCACGAGTGAGCTCTACGAGCAGTTCTTC. Its protein product is CASTSELYEQFF.

This clonotype was counted between two and nine times. V and J are TRBV6-1 and TRBJ1-1, with D perhaps TRBD1 (5 bases). Germline-derived CDR1 and CDR2 are MNHNS and SASEGT. The V gene lost 7 bases and the J gene lost 2 bases, with 11 bases spanning the gap. This CDR3 comprises 13 residues. The CDR3 region has the DNA TGTGCCAGCAAAGAAGACAGTAACACTGAAGCTTTCTTT. It is translated as CASKEDSNTEAFF.

This clonotype was recorded at least ten times. The rearrangement uses TRBV4-2 and TRBJ1-2, with D tentatively TRBD1 (5 bases). Germline CDR1 and CDR2: LGHNA and YNFKEQ. With 0 bases removed from V and 7 bases from J, the gap between germline ends came to 18 bases. This CDR3 is 16 amino acids long. This CDR3 reads CASSQDRGGGAGGYTF. CDR3 DNA sequence: TGTGCCAGCAGCCAAGATAGGGGCGGAGGGGCTGGTGGCTACACCTTC.

The sample holds many counts of this clonotype. The chain has TRBV4-1 and TRBJ2-7; 8 bases align to TRBD2. Germline loops: CDR1 MGHRA, CDR2 YSYEKL. V was pared by 0 bases and J by 4 bases, with 5 bases of the junction left unmatched. The CDR3 sequence is 15 residues long. CDR3 sequence reads: CASSQDYSGSYEQYF. The CDR3 DNA is TGCGCCAGCAGCCAAGATTACAGCGGGAGTTACGAGCAGTACTTC.

This clonotype was observed many times. J is TRBJ2-7 and V is TRBV4-3, with a tentative D call TRBD2 (6 bases). The germline V and J ends were trimmed by 0 bases and 3 bases, with 12 bases remaining between them. Germline V lookup: CDR1 LGHNA, CDR2 YSLEER. This CDR3 has 15 amino acids. DNA of the CDR3: TGCGCCAGCAGCCAAGATGTTTCGGGACTCTACGAGCAGTACTTC. Translating gives CASSQDVSGLYEQYF.

This clonotype was found many times. CDR3 amino acids: CASSLAGEPQETQYF. The CDR3 coding sequence is TGTGCCAGCAGTTTAGCGGGAGAGCCCCAAGAGACCCAGTACTTC. This chain connects TRBV12-3 or TRBV12-4 to TRBJ2-5, with D possibly TRBD2 on 5 matching bases. CDR3 length: 15 residues. V shed 0 bases and J shed 1 base, with 9 bases lying between them.

The chain has TRBV20-1 and TRBJ1-1; D is undetermined. The CDR3 length is 12 residues. Germline values: CDR1 DFQATT, CDR2 SNEGSKA (reference sequence). V was pared by 5 bases and J by 1 base, with 8 bases between. In nucleotides, the CDR3 is TGCAGTGCTCTTCATACGAACACTGAAGCTTTCTTT. It is translated as CSALHTNTEAFF.

This clonotype was counted many times. This CDR3 is CASSRSRAQGGYGYTF. In nucleotides, the CDR3 is TGTGCCAGCAGTCGCTCCCGGGCCCAGGGCGGGTATGGCTACACCTTC. The V gene is TRBV6-5, the J gene TRBJ1-2; TRBD1 is a possible D gene (5 bases). Germline CDR1 reads MNHEY; CDR2 reads SVGAGI. The CDR3 runs to 16 residues. Trimming took 5 bases from V and 5 from J, leaving 21 bases between them.

V is TRBV6-1 and J is TRBJ2-7; 7 bases agree with TRBD2. The germline V gene encodes CDR1 MNHNS and CDR2 SASEGT. The CDR3 is 16 residues long. Losses at the gene ends were 0 bases for V and 5 bases for J; bases not matched to a gene: 10. The CDR3 nucleotides read TGTGCCAGCAGTGAAGCACGGACTAGTGGTAGTGACGAGCAGTACTTC. Translated, it gives CASSEARTSGSDEQYF.

In its sample, this clonotype was seen many times. The rearrangement uses TRBV6-5 and TRBJ1-5, with TRBD1 as a possible D gene (5 bases). The germline CDR1 and CDR2 sequences are MNHEY and SVGAGI. This CDR3 has 15 residues. V was cut by 7 bases and J by 2 bases, with 15 bases left in between. CDR3 DNA: TGTGCCAGCACCCCGAGGGGTGAGGGCAATCAGCCCCAGCATTTT. Translating gives CASTPRGEGNQPQHF.

In its sample, this clonotype was seen many times. This sequence joins TRBV29-1 and TRBJ2-1; 10 bases align to TRBD1. The CDR3 is made up of 13 amino acids. The junction had 3 bases not matched to a gene; V was cut back by 7 bases and J by 3 bases. Per germline, CDR1 SQVTM and CDR2 ANQGSEA. The CDR3 here is CSAGTGDYNEQFF. The CDR3 DNA is TGCAGCGCTGGGACAGGGGACTACAATGAGCAGTTCTTC.

About this clonotype: This clone may be a read error of a much larger clone one base away. The chain joins TRBV4-3 to TRBJ2-5; D unclear. Germline-derived CDR1 and CDR2 are LGHNA and YSLEER. The length of the CDR3 is 15 residues. The ends were cut back, 4 bases at V and 2 bases at J, with 14 bases in the middle. The CDR3 nucleotides are TGCGCCAGCAGCCCTGGCGCTGAACCTCAAGAGACCCAGTACTTC. This translates into CASSPGAEPQETQYF.

This clonotype occurred many times. The chain is built from TRBV3-1 and TRBJ2-7; no clear D. V was cut by 1 base and J by 6 bases, with 13 bases left in between. CDR1 and CDR2 (germline): LGHDT, YNNKEL (reference sequence). The CDR3 sequence is 14 residues long. CDR3 coding DNA: TGTGCCAGCAGCCAAGGCGGTAGCTCCACCGAGCAGTACTTC. Translated, it gives CASSQGGSSTEQYF.

J is TRBJ1-6 and V is TRBV12-3 or TRBV12-4; 7 nucleotides agree with TRBD1. V trimming: 5 bases; J trimming: 2 bases; junction bases outside the gene matches: 3. This CDR3 has 15 amino acids. CDR3 residues: CASSVDRAYNSPLHF. DNA for the CDR3: TGTGCCAGCAGTGTCGACAGGGCCTATAATTCACCCCTCCACTTT.

This clonotype was detected many times. This chain uses TRBV28 with TRBJ2-3; D possibly corresponds to TRBD1 (5 bases). From germline, CDR1 is MDHEN and CDR2 SYDVKM. Deletions cut 3 bases from V and 1 base from J, with 8 bases between. This CDR3 is built from 14 residues. The CDR3 DNA reads as TGTGCCAGCAGTTTTCTACAGGGCACAGATACGCAGTATTTT. The encoded protein is CASSFLQGTDTQYF. Looking up the rest from reference TRBV28 and TRBJ2-3 gives the full variable domain: DVKVTQSSRYLVKRTGEKVFLECVQDMDHENMFWYRQDPGLGLRLIYFSYDVKMKEKGDIPEGYSVSREKKERFSLILESASTNQTSMYLCASSFLQGTDTQYFGPGTRLTVL.

This chain uses TRBV6-1 with TRBJ1-5; D gene ambiguous. V lost 5 bases and J lost 0, with 8 bases in between. This CDR3 spans 14 amino acids. Germline lookup yields CDR1 MNHNS and CDR2 SASEGT. CDR3: CASSPGISNQPQHF. The CDR3 DNA is TGTGCCAGCAGTCCAGGAATTAGCAATCAGCCCCAGCATTTT.

This clonotype was counted at least ten times. The CDR3 loop reads CASSEKTGGYGYTF. Written as DNA, the CDR3 is TGTGCCAGCAGTGAAAAGACAGGGGGATATGGCTACACCTTC. This rearrangement joins TRBV27 to TRBJ1-2; 9 positions agree with TRBD1. Per the germline V gene, CDR1 is MNHEY and CDR2 is SMNVEV (reference sequence). CDR3 length: 14 residues. V lost 5 bases and J lost 5; bases outside the gene matches: 6.

This clonotype showed up many times. This rearrangement joins TRBV10-1 to TRBJ2-5, with TRBD1 as a possible D gene (6 bases). The CDR3 consists of 14 residues. Per the germline V gene, CDR1 is WNHNN and CDR2 is SYGVQD (reference sequence). V was shortened by 3 bases and J by 2 bases, with 10 bases between the two germline ends. The CDR3 protein is CASSEAGAQETQYF. CDR3 in DNA: TGCGCCAGCAGTGAAGCAGGGGCACAAGAGACCCAGTACTTC.